The clone carrying this T cell receptor (beta chain) appeared a few times. Its antigen is unknown. This record belongs to a study of T cell repertoires in cytomegalovirus infection. Study outcomes and limitations: There were HLA-C-restricted CMV-specific TCR beta clonotypes dominating the ex vivo response.

From germline, CDR1 is MNHEY and CDR2 SMNVEV (reference sequence). CDR3 size: 15 residues. V gave up 6 bases and J gave up 2 bases, with 11 bases separating them. TCRdb reanalysed the reads using MiXCR and keeps one entry per CDR3 protein. The sample yields 300,000 to 400,000 distinct CDR3 sequences, roughly 18% seen once. This chain links TRBV27 with TRBJ2-6, with D tentatively TRBD1 (6 bases). Input material: PBMCs. The TCR sequence derives from a human donor in good health (CMV status not recorded). Some clones in this sample may be carry-over from other donors' samples. DNA for the CDR3: TGTGCCAGCAGGGTTAAGGGGGCTGGGGCCAACGTCCTGACTTTC. Protein: CASRVKGAGANVLTF.